The sample holds one count of the clone carrying this TCR beta chain. Per the original methods: Researchers report that nucleated cell counts were estimated from reference gene primer amplification. Clones were sequenced by immunoSEQ multiplex PCR, and TCRdb holds only the in-frame ones, with some missing. The DNA was the basis for D and trimming; V, J and clone size are from that table. This sample has some 170,000 clones; over 80% occur once, and the top ten carry 7%. The record originates from a study of blood T cell repertoires in COVID-19. Study summary: Both acute and convalescent COVID-19 samples were obtained from the United States, Italy and Spain.

The V and J ends lost 8 bases and 4 bases respectively, with 8 bases between them. Looked up from germline, CDR1 is ENHRY and CDR2 is SYGVKD. The CDR3 is made up of 11 amino acids. The sequence was collected from a woman aged 40 to 50 with COVID-19, enrolled during active disease. The rearrangement uses TRBV10-3 and TRBJ1-2; TRBD1 might be the D (5 bases). Sequenced input: peripheral blood. CDR3 in amino acids: CAIGAAYGYTF. In nucleotides, the CDR3 is TGTGCCATCGGGGCAGCCTATGGCTACACCTTC.